The 15 T cell receptor beta chains below were found in one sample sequenced in a study of cytomegalovirus exposure and HLA in healthy donors. Primers included in the PCR were 60 Vbeta and 13 Jbeta primers. This table comes from immunoSEQ multiplex PCR, and its TCRdb copy is limited to in-frame clones, with some not included. There are approximately 250,000 clones in the sample; around 80% occur only once, and approximately 0.47% lies in the top ten. The specimen sequenced was PBMCs. These receptor sequences come from a boy between 10 and 17 years old in good health and CMV-seronegative.

The rearrangement links TRBV5-8 to TRBJ1-5; possible D gene TRBD1, 5 bases. V dropped 0 bases and J dropped 3 bases, with 10 bases sitting between them. The germline CDR1 and CDR2 sequences are SGHTS and YDEGEE. The CDR3 spans 15 residues. In DNA form, the CDR3 reads TGTGCCAGCAGCTTGGAGGGGCGGTACAATCAGCCCCAGCATTTT. Its protein product is CASSLEGRYNQPQHF.

The rearrangement links TRBV4-2 to TRBJ1-2; 10 bases match TRBD1. Germline loops: CDR1 LGHNA, CDR2 YNFKEQ. Unmatched junction bases numbered 7, after V lost 4 bases and J lost 8 bases. This CDR3 comprises 14 residues. The CDR3 region is CASSRDRGEEGYTF. In nucleotides, the CDR3 is TGTGCCAGCAGCCGGGACAGGGGAGAGGAGGGCTACACCTTC.

The chain carries TRBV18 and TRBJ2-1; 8 bases fit TRBD1. Trimming cost V 3 bases and J 5 bases; bases outside gene matches: 12. The CDR3 runs 17 residues. Germline lookup yields CDR1 KGHSH and CDR2 LQKENI. CDR3 sequence reads: CASSPLSGTGSNNEQFF. CDR3 DNA: TGTGCCAGCTCACCCTTGTCCGGGACAGGTAGCAACAATGAGCAGTTCTTC.

In DNA, the CDR3 is TGTGCCAGCAGCCCTGGACTAGCGGGATCCAATGAGCAGTTCTTC. Translating gives CASSPGLAGSNEQFF. V usage is TRBV6-5 and J usage is TRBJ2-1; TRBD2 matches 12 bases. V shed 6 bases, J shed 6 bases, and the junction held 6 bases outside the gene matches. Germline CDR1 MNHEY, CDR2 SVGAGI. The CDR3 contains 15 residues.

This clone has only a few counts. The chain joins TRBV30 to TRBJ1-5; TRBD1 aligns across 9 bases. Germline V CDR1 and CDR2: GTSNPN, SVGIG (reference sequence). This CDR3 contains 15 residues. V dropped 2 bases and J dropped 7; count of bases not matched to a gene: 9. The CDR3 region has the DNA TGTGCCTGGAGTCCCCGGACAGGGGCGCGGCAGCCCCAGCATTTT. It specifies CAWSPRTGARQPQHF.

The chain employs TRBV6-1 and TRBJ2-3, with a weak D call TRBD2 (6 bases). Trimming pared 7 bases from V and 5 bases from J, leaving 19 bases between. Germline CDR1 reads MNHNS; CDR2 reads SASEGT. This CDR3 comprises 15 residues. Here the CDR3 DNA reads TGTGCCAGCACCCGAGAGGAGGGCTCAGAAGATACGCAGTATTTT. This gives the protein CASTREEGSEDTQYF.

The rearrangement joins TRBV7-3 to TRBJ1-1; no reliable D call. Germline V gene data show CDR1 as SGHTA and CDR2 as FQGTGA. The CDR3 contains 14 residues. V was shortened by 4 bases and J by 3 bases, with 12 bases between the two germline ends. The CDR3 reads CASSSPGRDTEAFF. CDR3 in DNA: TGTGCCAGCAGCTCCCCGGGTCGGGACACTGAAGCTTTCTTT.

The V and J genes are TRBV5-1 and TRBJ2-1, with 9 nucleotides matching TRBD1. Unmatched junction bases numbered 7, after V lost 7 bases and J lost 5 bases. Germline V gene sequence: CDR1 SGHRS, CDR2 YFSETQ. CDR3 size: 14 residues. CDR3: CASFQGQGDNEQFF. The CDR3 DNA is TGCGCCAGCTTTCAGGGACAGGGCGACAATGAGCAGTTCTTC. Combining the CDR3 with reference TRBV5-1 and TRBJ2-1 gives the whole variable domain KAGVTQTPRYLIKTRGQQVTLSCSPISGHRSVSWYQQTPGQGLQFLFEYFSETQRNKGNFPGRFSGRQFSNSRSEMNVSTLELGDSALYLCASFQGQGDNEQFFGPGTRLTVL.

V gene TRBV10-3 combines with J gene TRBJ2-7; TRBD2 matches at 12 bases. The germline CDR1 and CDR2 sequences are ENHRY and SYGVKD. This CDR3 spans 15 amino acids. Trimming at V came to 7 bases and at J to 7 bases, leaving 11 bases not matched to a gene. CDR3 amino acids: CAINTMGLAGGEQYF. The CDR3 nucleotides are TGTGCCATCAACACCATGGGACTAGCGGGCGGAGAGCAGTACTTC.

The rearrangement joins TRBV5-1 to TRBJ2-2; 10 bases line up with TRBD2. Germline V gene lookup returns CDR1 SGHRS and CDR2 YFSETQ. The CDR3 is 15 residues long. V shed 4 bases, J shed 7 bases, and the junction held 7 bases outside the gene matches. CDR3 bases: TGCGCCAGCAGCATCGGACTAGCGGACCTCGGGGAGCTGTTTTTT. The encoded protein is CASSIGLADLGELFF.

V gene TRBV5-5 combines with J gene TRBJ1-2; D is unclear. Germline lookup yields CDR1 SGHKS and CDR2 YYEKEE (reference sequence). V lost 1 base, J lost 4 bases, and 14 bases lay in between. This CDR3 is 15 amino acids long. CDR3 in amino acids: CASSLRTRVSYGYTF. In DNA, the CDR3 is TGTGCCAGCAGCTTGCGAACGAGGGTCTCCTATGGCTACACCTTC.

The CDR3 nucleotides read TGTGCCAGCAGCGCTCCAGCGGGAGTGGCAGATACGCAGTATTTT. Protein product: CASSAPAGVADTQYF. The chain joins TRBV6-5 to TRBJ2-3; 8 positions match TRBD2. The trim removed 6 bases at V and 4 bases at J, leaving 9 bases unmatched. There are 15 residues in the CDR3. CDR1 is MNHEY and CDR2 is SVGAGI in the germline V gene.

The chain links TRBV11-2 to TRBJ2-3; D gene unclear. The CDR3 is 13 residues long. The germline V gene has CDR1 SGHAT and CDR2 FQNNGV. V was clipped by 7 bases and J by 4 bases, with 12 bases between them. The CDR3 sequence is CASTHPASDTQYF. CDR3 DNA: TGTGCCAGCACCCACCCCGCGTCAGATACGCAGTATTTT.

This sequence joins TRBV4-1 and TRBJ2-5; the match to TRBD2 covers 9 bases. The CDR3 has 16 amino acids. Looked up from germline, CDR1 is MGHRA and CDR2 is YSYEKL. J gave up 5 bases and V 1 base, and 8 bases lay outside the gene matches. The CDR3 is CASSQVERGAGETQYF. CDR3 DNA sequence: TGCGCCAGCAGCCAAGTTGAGCGGGGGGCGGGGGAGACCCAGTACTTC.

For this clone: Other DNA sequences within the sample encode an identical CDR3. The rearrangement joins TRBV9 to TRBJ2-1; D is ambiguous. V lost 1 base to trimming and J lost 6 bases, with 5 bases between them. Per germline, CDR1 SGDLS and CDR2 YYNGEE. The CDR3 is 12 residues long. CDR3 in DNA: TGTGCCAGCAGCGTAACCGGCAATGAGCAGTTCTTC. This gives the protein CASSVTGNEQFF.